The present T cell receptor beta chain was sequenced within a study of beta chain features in type 1 diabetes. Study findings and constraints: Among all four CD4+ subsets, Type 1 diabetes patients had TCRB CDR3s that were moderately but significantly shorter. A definitive answer on HLA type influencing TCRB rearrangement was not reached here.

Expressed TCRB transcripts were sequenced because the entire RNA isolate underwent reverse transcription. This table comes from immunoSEQ multiplex PCR, and its TCRdb copy is limited to in-frame clones, with some not included. The sample includes a few hundred thousand clones, approximately 28% seen only once; the top ten take around 0.065%. This clone was found a few times. Its target is not known. At the DNA level, this CDR3 is encoded by other sequences in the same sample as well. V was clipped by 0 bases and J by 4 bases, with 13 bases between them. The CDR3 runs to 15 residues. Per germline, CDR1 LGHNA and CDR2 YNFKEQ. Purity above 95% was achieved in all sorted populations.

The chain recombines TRBV4-2 with TRBJ2-7, with a weak D call TRBD1 (6 bases). Sequenced input: naive CD4+ T cells from blood. The sequence was collected from a man younger than 35 in good health. CDR3 residues: CASSQDLGRGYEQYF. The CDR3 coding sequence is TGTGCCAGCAGCCAAGACTTAGGCAGGGGTTACGAGCAGTACTTC.